The T cell receptor beta chain under discussion was sequenced for a study of cytomegalovirus exposure and HLA in healthy donors. Notes on the study in general: Follow-up analysis later connected one missense variant in DCLRE1C with trimming of TCR beta V- and J-genes. As was reported, the classifier diagnosed cytomegalovirus status with high specificity and sensitivity. DRB1 had the most TCR associations and HLA-C the fewest, a later analysis found, with rates varying by HLA locus.

Primers: 60 Vbeta forward and 13 Jbeta reverse. Some clones are missing from TCRdb's copy, which holds only in-frame ones; the method was immunoSEQ multiplex PCR. The table has under 200,000 clones, less than 85% seen once; the top ten hold about 1.6%. Germline loops: CDR1 SGDLS, CDR2 YYNGEE. The CDR3 spans 15 residues. The J segment lost 9 bases and the V segment lost 4 bases, leaving 13 bases of the junction unmatched. A note on this clone: Its cognate antigen is unknown.

Sequenced sample: PBMCs. The TCR originated in a male donor in good health and CMV-seronegative. This rearrangement joins TRBV9 to TRBJ2-1; 7 nucleotides agree with TRBD2. CDR3 region: CASSPLGGSSSEQFF. The CDR3 coding sequence is TGTGCCAGCAGCCCCTTGGGCGGGAGTTCTAGTGAGCAGTTCTTC.